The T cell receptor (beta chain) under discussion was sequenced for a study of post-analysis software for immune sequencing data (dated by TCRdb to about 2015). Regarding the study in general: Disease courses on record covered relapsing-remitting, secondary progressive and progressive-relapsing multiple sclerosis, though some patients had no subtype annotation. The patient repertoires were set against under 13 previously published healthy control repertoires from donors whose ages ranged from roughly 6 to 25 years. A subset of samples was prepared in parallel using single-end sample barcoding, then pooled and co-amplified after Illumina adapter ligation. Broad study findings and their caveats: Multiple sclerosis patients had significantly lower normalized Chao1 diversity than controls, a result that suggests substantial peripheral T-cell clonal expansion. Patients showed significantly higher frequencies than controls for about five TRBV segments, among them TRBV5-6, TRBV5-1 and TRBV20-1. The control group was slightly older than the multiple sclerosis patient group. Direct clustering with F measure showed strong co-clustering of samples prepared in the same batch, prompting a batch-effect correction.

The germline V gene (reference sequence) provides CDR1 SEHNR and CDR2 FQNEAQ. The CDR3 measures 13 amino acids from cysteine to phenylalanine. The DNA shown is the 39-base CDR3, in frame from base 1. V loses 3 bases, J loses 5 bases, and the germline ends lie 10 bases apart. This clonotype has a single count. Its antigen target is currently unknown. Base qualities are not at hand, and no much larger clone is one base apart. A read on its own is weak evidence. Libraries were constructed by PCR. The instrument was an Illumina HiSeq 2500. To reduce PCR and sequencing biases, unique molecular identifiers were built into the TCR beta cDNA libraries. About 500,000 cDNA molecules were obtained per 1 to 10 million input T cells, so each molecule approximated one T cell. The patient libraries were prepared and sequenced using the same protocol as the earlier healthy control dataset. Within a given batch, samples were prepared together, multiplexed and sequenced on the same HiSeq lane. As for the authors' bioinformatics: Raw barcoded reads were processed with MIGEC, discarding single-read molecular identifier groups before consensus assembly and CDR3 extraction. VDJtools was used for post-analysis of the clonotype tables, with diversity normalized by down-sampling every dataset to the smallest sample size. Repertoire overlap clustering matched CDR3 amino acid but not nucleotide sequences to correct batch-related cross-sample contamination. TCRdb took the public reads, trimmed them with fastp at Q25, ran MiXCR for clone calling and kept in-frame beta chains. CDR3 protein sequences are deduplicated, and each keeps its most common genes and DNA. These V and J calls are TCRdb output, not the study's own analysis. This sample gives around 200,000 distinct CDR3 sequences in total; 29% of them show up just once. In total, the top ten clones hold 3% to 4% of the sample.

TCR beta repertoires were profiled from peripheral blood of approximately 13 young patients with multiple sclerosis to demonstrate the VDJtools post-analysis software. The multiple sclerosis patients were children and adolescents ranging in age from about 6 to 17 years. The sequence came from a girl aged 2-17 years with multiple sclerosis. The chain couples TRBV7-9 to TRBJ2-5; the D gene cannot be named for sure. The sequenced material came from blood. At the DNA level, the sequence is TGTGCCAGCAGCTTTTACGACGGGGAGACCCAGTACTTC. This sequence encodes CASSFYDGETQYF.